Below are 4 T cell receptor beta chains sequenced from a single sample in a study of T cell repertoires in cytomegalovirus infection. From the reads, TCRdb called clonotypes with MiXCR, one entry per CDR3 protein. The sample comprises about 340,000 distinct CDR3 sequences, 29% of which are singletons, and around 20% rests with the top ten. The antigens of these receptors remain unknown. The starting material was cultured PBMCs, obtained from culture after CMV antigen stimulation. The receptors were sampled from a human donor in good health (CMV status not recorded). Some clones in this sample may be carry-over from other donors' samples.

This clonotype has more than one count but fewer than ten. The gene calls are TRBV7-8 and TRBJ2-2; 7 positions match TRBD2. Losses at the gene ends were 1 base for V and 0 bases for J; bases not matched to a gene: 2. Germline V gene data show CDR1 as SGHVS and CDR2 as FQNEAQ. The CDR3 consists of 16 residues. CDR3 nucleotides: TGTGCCAGCAGCTTAGACCGGGGGGCGAACACCGGGGAGCTGTTTTTT. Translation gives CASSLDRGANTGELFF. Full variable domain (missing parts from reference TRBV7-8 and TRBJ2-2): GAGVSQSPRYKVAKRGQDVALRCDPISGHVSLFWYQQALGQGPEFLTYFQNEAQLDKSGLPSDRFFAERPEGSVSTLKIQRTQQEDSAVYLCASSLDRGANTGELFFGEGSRLTVL.

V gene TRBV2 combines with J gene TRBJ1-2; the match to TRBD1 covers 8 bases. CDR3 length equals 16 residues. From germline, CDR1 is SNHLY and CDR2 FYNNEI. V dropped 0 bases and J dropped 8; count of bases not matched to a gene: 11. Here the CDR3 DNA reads TGTGCCAGCAGTGAAGCTACTATCCTTGACAGGGGAGGCTACACCTTC. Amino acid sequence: CASSEATILDRGGYTF. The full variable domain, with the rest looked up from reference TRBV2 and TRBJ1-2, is EPEVTQTPSHQVTQMGQEVILRCVPISNHLYFYWYRQILGQKVEFLVSFYNNEISEKSEIFDDQFSVERPDGSNFTLKIRSTKLEDSAMYFCASSEATILDRGGYTFGSGTRLTVV.

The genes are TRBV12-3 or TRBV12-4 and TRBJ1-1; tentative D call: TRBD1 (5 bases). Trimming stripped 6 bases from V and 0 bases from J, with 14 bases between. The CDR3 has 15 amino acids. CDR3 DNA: TGTGCCAGCAGCCGGATGGGACGGTTGAACACTGAAGCTTTCTTT. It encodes CASSRMGRLNTEAFF.

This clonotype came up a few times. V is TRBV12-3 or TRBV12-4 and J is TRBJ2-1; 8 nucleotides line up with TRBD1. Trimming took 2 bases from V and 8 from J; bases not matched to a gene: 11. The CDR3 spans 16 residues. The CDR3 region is CASSLRGQGATDEQFF. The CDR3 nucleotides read TGTGCCAGCAGTTTAAGAGGACAGGGTGCAACTGATGAGCAGTTCTTC.